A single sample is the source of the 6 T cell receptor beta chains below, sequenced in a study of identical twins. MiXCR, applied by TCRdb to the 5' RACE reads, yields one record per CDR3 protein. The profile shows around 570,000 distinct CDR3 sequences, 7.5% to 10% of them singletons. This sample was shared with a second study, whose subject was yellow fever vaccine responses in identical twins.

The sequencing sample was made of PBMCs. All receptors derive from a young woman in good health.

CDR3 region: CASSWGVANYEQYF. The DNA for the CDR3 is TGTGCCAGCAGTTGGGGGGTGGCCAATTACGAGCAGTACTTC. V and J are TRBV12-3 or TRBV12-4 and TRBJ2-7, with D tentatively TRBD2 (6 bases). The CDR3 loop spans 14 amino acids. Trimming left V 4 bases short and J 4 bases short, with 14 bases between.

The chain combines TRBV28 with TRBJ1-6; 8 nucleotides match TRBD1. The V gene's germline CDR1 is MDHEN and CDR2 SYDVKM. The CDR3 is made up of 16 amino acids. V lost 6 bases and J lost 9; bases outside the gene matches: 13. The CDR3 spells CASRRTGGITSSPLHF. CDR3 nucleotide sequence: TGTGCCAGCAGAAGAACAGGGGGTATAACAAGTTCACCCCTCCACTTT.

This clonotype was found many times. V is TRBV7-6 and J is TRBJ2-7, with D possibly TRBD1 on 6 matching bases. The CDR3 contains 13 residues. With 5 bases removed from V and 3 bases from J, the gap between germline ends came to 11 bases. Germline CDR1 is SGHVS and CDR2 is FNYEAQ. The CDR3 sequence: CASSPGTYYEQYF. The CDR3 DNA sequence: TGTGCCAGCAGCCCCGGGACATACTACGAGCAGTACTTC.

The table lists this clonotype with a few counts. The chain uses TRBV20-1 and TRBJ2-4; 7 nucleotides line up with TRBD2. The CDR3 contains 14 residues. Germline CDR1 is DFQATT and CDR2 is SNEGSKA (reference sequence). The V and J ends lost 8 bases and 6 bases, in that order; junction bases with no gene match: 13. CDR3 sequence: CSTRAPGRVNIQYF. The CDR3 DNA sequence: TGCAGTACACGGGCCCCGGGGAGGGTAAACATTCAGTACTTC.

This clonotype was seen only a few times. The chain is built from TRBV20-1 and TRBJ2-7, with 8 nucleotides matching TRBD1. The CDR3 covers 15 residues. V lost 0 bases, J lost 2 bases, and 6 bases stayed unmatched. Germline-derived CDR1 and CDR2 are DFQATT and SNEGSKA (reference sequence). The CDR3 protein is CSARDATGVPYEQYF. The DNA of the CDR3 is TGCAGTGCTAGAGATGCGACAGGGGTCCCCTACGAGCAGTACTTC.

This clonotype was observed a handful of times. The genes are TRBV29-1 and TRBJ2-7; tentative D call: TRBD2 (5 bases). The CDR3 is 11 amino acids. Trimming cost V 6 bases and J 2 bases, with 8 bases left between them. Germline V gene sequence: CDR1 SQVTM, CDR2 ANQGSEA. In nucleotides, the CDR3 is TGCAGCGTGACTACCACCTACGAGCAGTACTTC. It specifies CSVTTTYEQYF.